This TCR beta chain emerged from a study of blood T cell repertoires in COVID-19. For the study at large: The samples span acute and convalescent COVID-19 from the United States, Italy and Spain. From T cells, B-cell-depleted T cells, or PBMCs came the material, which was cDNA or gDNA.

Per the original data handling: Cell counts per sample came from amplifying reference gene primers. The protocol was immunoSEQ multiplex PCR, while the TCRdb copy is restricted to in-frame clones and leaves out a portion. V and J calls and clone size are those listed in that table; D and trimming were worked out from the DNA. The sample gives hundreds of thousands of clones, approximately 90% of which show up once; more than 1.4% is in the top ten. The V gene's germline CDR1 is SNHLY and CDR2 FYNNEI. The CDR3 length is 14 residues. Trimming pared 11 bases from V and 1 base from J, leaving 16 bases between.

This chain uses TRBV2 with TRBJ2-3; possibly TRBD2 for D (6 bases). The receptor comes from a woman in her 30s with active or convalescent COVID-19. Sequencing was done on a sample of peripheral blood. For the CDR3, the DNA is TGTGCCGGATCGCTACCTAGCGGCACAGATACGCAGTATTTT. It yields the protein CAGSLPSGTDTQYF.